The present T cell receptor (beta chain) was sequenced within a study of T cells in tumors after PD-1 blockade. Study summary: No patient had prior checkpoint blockade, systemic immunosuppression, or radiotherapy within 4 weeks. Treatment was either pembrolizumab 200 mg every 3 weeks or cemiplimab 350 mg every 2 weeks. A subset received ongoing vismodegib 150 mg daily alongside anti-PD-1 therapy. Whole-study findings and limits: Peripheral recruitment is suggested, as some novel exhausted tumor clones were in pre-treatment blood.

Note on this clone: Its antigen remains unidentified.

This CDR3 contains 14 residues. V lost 2 bases and J lost 7; bases outside the gene matches: 6. CDR1 is MNHEY and CDR2 is SVGAGI in the germline V gene. TCRdb keeps only in-frame clones here, not all; method: immunoSEQ multiplex PCR. The data hold roughly 49,000 clones, with about 85% observed a single time. This rearrangement joins TRBV6-5 to TRBJ1-2, with 8 bases that match TRBD1. The clonotype originates from a human donor with basal cell carcinoma. This material consisted of PBMCs, taken before anti-PD-1 treatment. The chain's CDR3 is CASSYGRGQGGYTF. CDR3 DNA: TGTGCCAGCAGTTACGGCAGGGGGCAGGGTGGCTACACCTTC.